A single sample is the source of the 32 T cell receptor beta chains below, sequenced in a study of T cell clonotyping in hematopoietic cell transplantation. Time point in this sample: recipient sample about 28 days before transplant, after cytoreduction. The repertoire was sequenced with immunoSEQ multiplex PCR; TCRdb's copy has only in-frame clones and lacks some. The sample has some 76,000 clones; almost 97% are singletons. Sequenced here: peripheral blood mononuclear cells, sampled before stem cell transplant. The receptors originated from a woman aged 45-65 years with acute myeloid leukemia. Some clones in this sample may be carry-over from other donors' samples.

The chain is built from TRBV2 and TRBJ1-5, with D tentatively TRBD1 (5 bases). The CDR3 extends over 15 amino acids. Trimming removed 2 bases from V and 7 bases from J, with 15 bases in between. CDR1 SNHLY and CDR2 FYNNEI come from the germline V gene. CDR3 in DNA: TGTGCCAGCAGTGAAAGTCAGGGAACTGGACAGCCCCAGCATTTT. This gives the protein CASSESQGTGQPQHF.

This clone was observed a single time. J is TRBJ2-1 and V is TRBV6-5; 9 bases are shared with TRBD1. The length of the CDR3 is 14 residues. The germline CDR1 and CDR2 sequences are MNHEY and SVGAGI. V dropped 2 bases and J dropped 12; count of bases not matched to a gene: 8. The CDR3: CASSYGTGPYGQFF. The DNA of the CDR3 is TGTGCCAGCAGTTACGGGACAGGGCCATATGGGCAGTTCTTC.

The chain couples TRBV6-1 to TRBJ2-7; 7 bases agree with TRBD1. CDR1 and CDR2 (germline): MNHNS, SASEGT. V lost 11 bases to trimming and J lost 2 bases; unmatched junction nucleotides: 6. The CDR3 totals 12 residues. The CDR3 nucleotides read TGTGCCCTACAGGGGACCCCCTACGAGCAGTACTTC. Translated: CALQGTPYEQYF.

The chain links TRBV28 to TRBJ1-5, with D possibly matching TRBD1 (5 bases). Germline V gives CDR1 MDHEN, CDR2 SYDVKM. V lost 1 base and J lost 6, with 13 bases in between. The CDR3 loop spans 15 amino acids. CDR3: CASSLSLGGTQPQHF. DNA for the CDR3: TGTGCCAGCAGTTTATCACTCGGGGGAACTCAGCCCCAGCATTTT.

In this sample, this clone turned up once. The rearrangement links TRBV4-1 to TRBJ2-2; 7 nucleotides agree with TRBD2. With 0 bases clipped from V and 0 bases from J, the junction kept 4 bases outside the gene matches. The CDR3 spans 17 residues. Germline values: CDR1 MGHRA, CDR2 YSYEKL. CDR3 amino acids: CASSQDRGGANTGELFF. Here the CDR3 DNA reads TGCGCCAGCAGCCAAGATCGGGGAGGGGCGAACACCGGGGAGCTGTTTTTT.

The CDR3 nucleotides read TGTGCCAGCAGTCGTCGGGGACCCCAGCATTTT. Its translation is CASSRRGPQHF. This chain joins TRBV28 and TRBJ1-5, with unresolved D. The V end lost 5 bases, the J end lost 10 bases, and 9 bases lay between the germline ends. CDR1 MDHEN and CDR2 SYDVKM come from the germline V gene. The CDR3 runs 11 residues.

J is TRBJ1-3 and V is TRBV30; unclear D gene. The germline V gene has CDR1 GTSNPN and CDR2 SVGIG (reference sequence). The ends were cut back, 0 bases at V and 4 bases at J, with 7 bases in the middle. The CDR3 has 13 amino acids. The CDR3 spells CAWSVGKGNTIYF. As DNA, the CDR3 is TGTGCCTGGAGTGTGGGTAAAGGAAACACCATATATTTT.

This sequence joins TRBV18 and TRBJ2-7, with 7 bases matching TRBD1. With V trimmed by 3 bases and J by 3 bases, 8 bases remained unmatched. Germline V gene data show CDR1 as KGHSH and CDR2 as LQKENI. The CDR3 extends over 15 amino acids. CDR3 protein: CASSPSSNRGYEQYF. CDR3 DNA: TGTGCCAGCTCACCTTCGTCGAACAGGGGCTACGAGCAGTACTTC.

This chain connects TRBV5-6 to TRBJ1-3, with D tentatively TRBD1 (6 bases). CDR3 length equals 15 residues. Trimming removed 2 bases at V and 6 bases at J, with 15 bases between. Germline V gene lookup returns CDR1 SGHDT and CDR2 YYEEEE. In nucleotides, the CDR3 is TGTGCCAGCAGCTTATCCCACAGGGCGGCAAACACCATATATTTT. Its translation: CASSLSHRAANTIYF.

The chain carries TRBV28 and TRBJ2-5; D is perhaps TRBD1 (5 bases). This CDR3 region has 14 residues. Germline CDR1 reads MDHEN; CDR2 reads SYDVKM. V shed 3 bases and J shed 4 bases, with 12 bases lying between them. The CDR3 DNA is TGTGCCAGCAGTTTTACAGGCTCGAGAGAGACCCAGTACTTC. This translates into CASSFTGSRETQYF.

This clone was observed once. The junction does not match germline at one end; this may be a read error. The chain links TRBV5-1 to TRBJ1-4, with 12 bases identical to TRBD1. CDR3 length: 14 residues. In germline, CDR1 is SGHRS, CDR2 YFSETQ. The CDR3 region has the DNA TGCGCCAGCAGCGAGGGACAGGGGGCCAGAAAAACTGTTTTT. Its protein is CASSEGQGARKTVF.

CDR3: CAWRISTGDFFSNEKLFF. The CDR3 DNA reads as TGTGCCTGGAGGATTTCGACAGGGGACTTTTTTTCTAATGAAAAACTGTTTTTT. The chain carries TRBV30 and TRBJ1-4; TRBD1 matches 8 bases. Unmatched junction bases numbered 15, after V lost 3 bases and J lost 3 bases. The length of the CDR3 is 18 residues. Germline CDR1 reads GTSNPN; CDR2 reads SVGIG (reference sequence).

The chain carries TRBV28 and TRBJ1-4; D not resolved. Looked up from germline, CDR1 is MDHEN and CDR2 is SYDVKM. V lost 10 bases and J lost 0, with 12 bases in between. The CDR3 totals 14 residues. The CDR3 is CAISEPATNEKLFF. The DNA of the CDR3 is TGTGCCATCTCAGAGCCCGCAACTAATGAAAAACTGTTTTTT.

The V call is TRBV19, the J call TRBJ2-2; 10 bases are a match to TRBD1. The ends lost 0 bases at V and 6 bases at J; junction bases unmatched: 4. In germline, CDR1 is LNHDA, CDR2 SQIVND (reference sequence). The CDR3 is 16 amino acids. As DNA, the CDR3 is TGTGCCAGTAGTATAGAACGACAGGGGGCGGCCGGGGAGCTGTTTTTT. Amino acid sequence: CASSIERQGAAGELFF.

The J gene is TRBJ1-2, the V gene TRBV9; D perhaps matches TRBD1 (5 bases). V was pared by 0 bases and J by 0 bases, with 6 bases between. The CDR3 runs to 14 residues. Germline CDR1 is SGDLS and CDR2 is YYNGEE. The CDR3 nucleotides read TGTGCCAGCAGCGTAGGGGGGGCTAACTATGGCTACACCTTC. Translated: CASSVGGANYGYTF.

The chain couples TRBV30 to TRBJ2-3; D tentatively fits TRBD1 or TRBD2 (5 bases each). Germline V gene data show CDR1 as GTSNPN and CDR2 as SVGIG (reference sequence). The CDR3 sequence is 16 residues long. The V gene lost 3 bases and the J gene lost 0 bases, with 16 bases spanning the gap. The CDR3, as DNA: TGTGCCTGGAGGGGGGATGGTTTCTTTAGCACAGATACGCAGTATTTT. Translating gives CAWRGDGFFSTDTQYF.

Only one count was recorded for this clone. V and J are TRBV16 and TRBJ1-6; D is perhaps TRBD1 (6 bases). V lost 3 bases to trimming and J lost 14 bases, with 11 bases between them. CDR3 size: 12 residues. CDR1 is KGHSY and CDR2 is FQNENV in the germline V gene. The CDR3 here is CASSQNRETLHF. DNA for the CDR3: TGTGCCAGCAGCCAGAACAGGGAAACCCTCCACTTT.

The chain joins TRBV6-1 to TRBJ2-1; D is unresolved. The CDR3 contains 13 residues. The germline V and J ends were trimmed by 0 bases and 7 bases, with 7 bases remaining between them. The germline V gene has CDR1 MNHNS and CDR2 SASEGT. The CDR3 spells CASSEASWNEQFF. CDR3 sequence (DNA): TGTGCCAGCAGTGAAGCGTCCTGGAATGAGCAGTTCTTC.

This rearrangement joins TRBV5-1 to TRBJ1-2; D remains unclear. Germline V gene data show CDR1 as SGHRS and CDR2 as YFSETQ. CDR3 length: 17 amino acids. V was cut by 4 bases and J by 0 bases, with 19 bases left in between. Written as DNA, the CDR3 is TGCGCCAGCAGCCCCCTGGGTCGGCAGAGTACTAACTATGGCTACACCTTC. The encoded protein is CASSPLGRQSTNYGYTF.

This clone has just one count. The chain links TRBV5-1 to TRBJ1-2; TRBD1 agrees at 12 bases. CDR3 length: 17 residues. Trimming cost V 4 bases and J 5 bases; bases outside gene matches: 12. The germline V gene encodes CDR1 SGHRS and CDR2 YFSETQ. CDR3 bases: TGCGCCAGCAGCCGCCGGGACAGGGGGCGCATGGGGTATGGCTACACCTTC. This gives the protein CASSRRDRGRMGYGYTF.

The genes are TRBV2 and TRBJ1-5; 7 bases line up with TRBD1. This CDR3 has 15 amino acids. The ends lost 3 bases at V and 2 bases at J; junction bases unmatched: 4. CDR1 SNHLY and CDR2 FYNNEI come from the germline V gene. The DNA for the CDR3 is TGTGCCAGCAGTGACGACAGGGTTGGCAATCAGCCCCAGCATTTT. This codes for CASSDDRVGNQPQHF.

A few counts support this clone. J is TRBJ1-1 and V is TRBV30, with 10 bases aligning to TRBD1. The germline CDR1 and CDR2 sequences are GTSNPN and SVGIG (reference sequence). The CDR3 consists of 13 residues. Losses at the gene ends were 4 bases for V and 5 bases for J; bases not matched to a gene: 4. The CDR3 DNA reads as TGTGCCTGGACTAGGGACAGGGGAACTGAAGCTTTCTTT. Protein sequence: CAWTRDRGTEAFF.

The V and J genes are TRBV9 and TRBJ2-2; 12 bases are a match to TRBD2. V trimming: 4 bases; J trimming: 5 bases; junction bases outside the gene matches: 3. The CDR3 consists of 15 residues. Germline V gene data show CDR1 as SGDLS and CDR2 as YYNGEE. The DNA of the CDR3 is TGTGCCAGCAGCAGGACTAGCGGGGCGACCGGGGAGCTGTTTTTT. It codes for CASSRTSGATGELFF.

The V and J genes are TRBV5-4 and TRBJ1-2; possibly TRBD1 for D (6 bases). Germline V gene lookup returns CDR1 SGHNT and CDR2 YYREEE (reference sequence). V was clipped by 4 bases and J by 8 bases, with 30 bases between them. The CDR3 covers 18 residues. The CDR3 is CASSDADFPRDTEWGYTF. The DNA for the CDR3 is TGTGCCAGCAGCGACGCCGATTTCCCCCGGGACACTGAGTGGGGCTACACCTTC.

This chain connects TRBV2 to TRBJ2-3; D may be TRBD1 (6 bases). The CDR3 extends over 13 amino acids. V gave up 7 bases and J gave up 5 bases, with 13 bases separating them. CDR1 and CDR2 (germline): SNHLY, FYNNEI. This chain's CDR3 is CASKNRALDTQYF. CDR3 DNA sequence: TGTGCCAGCAAAAACAGGGCGTTAGATACGCAGTATTTT.

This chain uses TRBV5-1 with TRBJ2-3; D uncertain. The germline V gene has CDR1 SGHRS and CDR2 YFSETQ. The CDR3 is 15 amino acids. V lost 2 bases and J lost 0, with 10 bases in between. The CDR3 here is CASSFIPRSTDTQYF. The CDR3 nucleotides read TGCGCCAGCAGCTTCATACCGAGGAGCACAGATACGCAGTATTTT. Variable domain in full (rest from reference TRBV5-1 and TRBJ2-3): KAGVTQTPRYLIKTRGQQVTLSCSPISGHRSVSWYQQTPGQGLQFLFEYFSETQRNKGNFPGRFSGRQFSNSRSEMNVSTLELGDSALYLCASSFIPRSTDTQYFGPGTRLTVL.

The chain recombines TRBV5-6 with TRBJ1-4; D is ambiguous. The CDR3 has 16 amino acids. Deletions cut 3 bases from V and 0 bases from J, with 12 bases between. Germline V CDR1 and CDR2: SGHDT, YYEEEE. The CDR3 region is CASSSLSPATNEKLFF. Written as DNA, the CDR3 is TGTGCCAGCAGCTCCTTGTCCCCTGCAACTAATGAAAAACTGTTTTTT.

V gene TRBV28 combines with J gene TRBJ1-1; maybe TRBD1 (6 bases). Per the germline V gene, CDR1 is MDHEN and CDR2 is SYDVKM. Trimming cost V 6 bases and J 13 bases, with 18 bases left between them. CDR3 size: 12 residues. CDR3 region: CASRPSTGVGFF. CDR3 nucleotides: TGTGCCAGCAGGCCTTCGACAGGTGTGGGTTTCTTT.

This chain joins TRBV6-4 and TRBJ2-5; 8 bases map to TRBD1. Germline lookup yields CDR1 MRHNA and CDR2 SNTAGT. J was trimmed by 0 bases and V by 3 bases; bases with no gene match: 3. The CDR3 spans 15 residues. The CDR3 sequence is CASSEGDRNQETQYF. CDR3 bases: TGTGCCAGCAGTGAAGGGGACAGGAACCAAGAGACCCAGTACTTC.

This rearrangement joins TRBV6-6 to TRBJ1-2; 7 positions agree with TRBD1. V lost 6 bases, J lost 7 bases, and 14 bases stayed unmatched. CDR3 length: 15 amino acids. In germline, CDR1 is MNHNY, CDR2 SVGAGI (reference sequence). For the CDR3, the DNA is TGTGCCAGCAGACAGAACGGACAGGCTGGTCTTGGCTACACCTTC. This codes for CASRQNGQAGLGYTF.

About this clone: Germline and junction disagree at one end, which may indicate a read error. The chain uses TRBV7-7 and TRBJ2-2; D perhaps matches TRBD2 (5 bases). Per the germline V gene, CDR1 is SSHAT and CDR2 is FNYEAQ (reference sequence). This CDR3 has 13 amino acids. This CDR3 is CASSLALRRELFF. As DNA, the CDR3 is TGTGCTAGCAGCTTAGCGCTAAGGCGGGAGCTGTTTTTT. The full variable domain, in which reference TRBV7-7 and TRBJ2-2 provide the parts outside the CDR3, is GAGVSQSPRYKVTKRGQDVTLRCDPISSHATLYWYQQALGQGPEFLTYFNYEAQPDKSGLPSDRFSAERPEGSISTLTIQRTEQRDSAMYRCASSLALRRELFFGEGSRLTVL.

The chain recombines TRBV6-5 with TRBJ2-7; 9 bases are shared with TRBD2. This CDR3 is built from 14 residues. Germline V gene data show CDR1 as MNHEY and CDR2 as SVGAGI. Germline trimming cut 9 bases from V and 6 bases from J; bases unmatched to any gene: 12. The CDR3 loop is CASARAGLAPEQYF. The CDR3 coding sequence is TGTGCCAGTGCCCGGGCGGGACTAGCCCCCGAGCAGTACTTC.